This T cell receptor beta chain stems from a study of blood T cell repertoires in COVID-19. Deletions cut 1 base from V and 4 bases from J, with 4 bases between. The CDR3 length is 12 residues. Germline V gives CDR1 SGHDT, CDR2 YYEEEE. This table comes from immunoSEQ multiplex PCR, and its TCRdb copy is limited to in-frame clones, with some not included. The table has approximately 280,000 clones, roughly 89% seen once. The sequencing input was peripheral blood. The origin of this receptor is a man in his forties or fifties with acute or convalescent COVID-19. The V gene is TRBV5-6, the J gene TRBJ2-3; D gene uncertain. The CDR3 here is CASSLPSDTQYF. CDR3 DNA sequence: TGTGCCAGCAGCTTGCCATCAGATACGCAGTATTTT.